These T cell receptor beta chains were read from a single sample in a study of T-cell reconstitution after alpha-beta-depleted transplantation in children. In TCRdb, the PCR reads were re-called with MiXCR into one record per CDR3 protein. Among hundreds of thousands of distinct CDR3 sequences listed, 15% to 20% were seen once. Sequenced material: PBMCs, mostly from graft donor cells, taken 360 days after TCRalphabeta/CD19-depleted stem cell transplant. Source of these receptors: a boy in the first two years of life who had a stem cell transplant for Wiskott-Aldrich syndrome, so the T cells may come from the graft donor. Both conserved end residues are part of each CDR3. A D gene is named only where the DNA matches it firmly. Size is stated for part of the rows, as once, few or many counts, or as a class when the clone is expanded.

>.|TRBD2|TRBJ2-3|TRBV4-2
CASSQLTGTSGGSTDTQYF
TGTGCCAGCAGCCAACTTACCGGGACTAGCGGTGGGAGCACAGATACGCAGTATTTT
>few|.|TRBJ2-3|TRBV25-1
CASSKRARADTQYF
TGTGCCAGCAGTAAAAGAGCTCGCGCAGATACGCAGTATTTT
>.|.|TRBJ1-6|TRBV18
CASSPTAPSPLHF
TGTGCCAGCTCACCAACCGCGCCTTCACCCCTCCACTTT
>few|TRBD2|TRBJ2-7|TRBV25-1
CASMPSGRGEQYF
TGTGCCAGCATGCCTAGCGGGAGGGGAGAGCAGTACTTC
>.|TRBD2|TRBJ2-1|TRBV15
CATSRPGFPGLAGGHEQFF
TGTGCCACCAGCAGACCTGGATTTCCGGGACTAGCGGGAGGCCATGAGCAGTTCTTC
>.|.|TRBJ2-2|TRBV24-1
CATSDLRGRDTGELFF
TGTGCCACCAGTGATCTTCGGGGGAGAGACACCGGGGAGCTGTTTTTT
>few|TRBD2|TRBJ2-1|TRBV7-2
CASSPGLARNEQFF
TGTGCCAGCAGCCCCGGACTAGCGAGGAATGAGCAGTTCTTC
>few|TRBD1|TRBJ2-5|TRBV29-1
CSVERDRGPETQYF
TGCAGCGTTGAACGGGACAGGGGACCAGAGACCCAGTACTTC
>few|TRBD2|TRBJ2-5|TRBV18
CASSPVRGRAGETQYF
TGTGCCAGCTCACCAGTTCGCGGGAGGGCCGGAGAGACCCAGTACTTC
>.|.|TRBJ2-6|TRBV29-1
CSASQSGANVLTF
TGCAGCGCCTCCCAATCTGGGGCCAACGTCCTGACTTTC
>.|.|TRBJ1-5|TRBV7-9
CASSSSGRGSQPQHF
TGTGCCAGCAGCTCGAGTGGCAGGGGCAGCCAGCCCCAGCATTTT
>few|.|TRBJ2-1|TRBV27
CASSLRALLQYNEQFF
TGTGCCAGCAGTCTGAGGGCCCTCCTGCAATACAATGAGCAGTTCTTC
>.|.|TRBJ1-1|TRBV7-9
CASSLGSSWNTEAFF
TGTGCCAGCAGCTTAGGATCAAGTTGGAACACTGAAGCTTTCTTT
>.|TRBD2|TRBJ2-7|TRBV7-9
CASSPTGGLASYEQYF
TGTGCCAGCAGCCCTACGGGGGGGCTAGCATCCTACGAGCAGTACTTC
>.|TRBD2|TRBJ2-1|TRBV20-1
CSARTSGSRDEQFF
TGCAGTGCGAGAACTAGCGGGAGTCGGGATGAGCAGTTCTTC
>few|TRBD1|TRBJ2-5|TRBV6-5
CASSYPRDRGKWTQYF
TGTGCCAGCAGTTATCCGAGGGACAGGGGAAAATGGACCCAGTACTTC
>.|.|TRBJ2-1|TRBV24-1
CATSARTVGSYNEQFF
TGTGCCACCAGTGCACGGACAGTCGGCTCCTACAATGAGCAGTTCTTC
>many|.|TRBJ2-7|TRBV5-1
CASSQQGSSYEQYF
TGCGCCAGCAGCCAACAGGGTAGCTCCTACGAGCAGTACTTC
>few|.|TRBJ2-7|TRBV3-1
CARRESEQYF
TGTGCCAGACGAGAAAGCGAGCAGTACTTC
>few|.|TRBJ2-5|TRBV5-1
CASSRGNQETQYF
TGCGCCAGCAGCCGCGGGAACCAAGAGACCCAGTACTTC
>few|TRBD1|TRBJ2-7|TRBV30
CAWSKDRPYEQYF
TGTGCCTGGAGTAAGGACAGGCCCTACGAGCAGTACTTC
>.|.|TRBJ2-1|TRBV2
CASSVRGSYNEQFF
TGTGCCAGCAGCGTGCGGGGATCCTACAATGAGCAGTTCTTC
>few|.|TRBJ2-1|TRBV4-1
CASSPFGFKYNEQFF
TGCGCCAGCAGCCCGTTCGGGTTTAAGTACAATGAGCAGTTCTTC
>.|TRBD2|TRBJ2-3|TRBV5-6
CASSLAYSGTFSPDTQYF
TGTGCCAGCAGCTTAGCCTATAGCGGGACATTCTCACCAGATACGCAGTATTTT
>few|.|TRBJ2-1|TRBV11-2
CASSPTVRRHNEQFF
TGTGCCAGCAGCCCGACAGTACGAAGGCACAATGAGCAGTTCTTC
>.|.|TRBJ2-5|TRBV5-1
CASRPDQETQYF
TGCGCCAGCAGACCGGACCAAGAGACCCAGTACTTC
>once|TRBD1|TRBJ1-5|TRBV2
CASSGQGTDQPQHF
TGTGCCAGCAGCGGACAGGGGACGGATCAGCCCCAGCATTTT
>few|.|TRBJ1-4|TRBV2
CASSYGYRLPNNEKLFF
TGTGCCAGCAGTTACGGTTACAGGCTTCCGAATAATGAAAAACTGTTTTTT
>.|.|TRBJ2-1|TRBV20-1
CSAIAGAFNEQFF
TGCAGTGCTATTGCGGGGGCCTTCAATGAGCAGTTCTTC
>.|TRBD2|TRBJ2-1|TRBV6-2/TRBV6-3
CASSQLASTYNEQFF
TGTGCCAGCAGTCAACTAGCGTCCACCTACAATGAGCAGTTCTTC
>few|.|TRBJ2-4|TRBV7-2
CASRPPGIAKNIQYF
TGTGCCAGCAGGCCCCCGGGGATAGCCAAAAACATTCAGTACTTC
>many|.|TRBJ1-1|TRBV20-1
CSARYTGTDTEAFF
TGCAGTGCTAGGTACACAGGGACTGACACTGAAGCTTTCTTT
>few|.|TRBJ2-3|TRBV5-5
CASSPGQKVADTQYF
TGTGCCAGCAGCCCTGGACAAAAGGTCGCAGATACGCAGTATTTT
>few|.|TRBJ2-5|TRBV10-3
CAISEVKETQYF
TGTGCCATCAGTGAGGTGAAGGAGACCCAGTACTTC
>.|.|TRBJ2-1|TRBV11-2
CASRLGRGEQFF
TGTGCCAGCAGGCTAGGACGGGGTGAGCAGTTCTTC
>many|.|TRBJ2-1|TRBV14
CASSQWGEQFF
TGTGCCAGCAGCCAGTGGGGTGAGCAGTTCTTC